The rows below give T cell receptor beta chains drawn from one sample of a study of T cells in Graves' hyperthyroidism and ophthalmopathy. MiXCR, applied by TCRdb to the multiplex PCR reads, yields one record per CDR3 protein. Seen here are 250,000 to 300,000 distinct CDR3 sequences, roughly 13% observed once, and the top ten hold 7% to 9%. Sequenced input: blood. Source of these receptors: a woman aged 40 to 50 with Graves' hyperthyroidism. CDR3s include the opening cysteine and the closing phenylalanine or tryptophan. D genes are given only for firm matches. Size tells how often a clone was seen (once, few, many) or the class of an expanded clone, and some rows leave it out.

TRBJ2-3 | few | TRBV30 | TRBD2 | TGTGCCTGGAGTGTACAGGGACTAGCGGGTTTGCAAGGTACGCAGTATTTT | CAWSVQGLAGLQGTQYF
TRBJ2-7 | many | TRBV27 | TRBD2 | TGTGCCAGCAGTACAACTAGCGGGAGCGAGGGCACCTACGAGCAGTACTTC | CASSTTSGSEGTYEQYF
TRBJ1-6 | many | TRBV28 | - | TGTGCCAGCAGTTTACAGGGCGATAATTCACCCCTCCACTTT | CASSLQGDNSPLHF
TRBJ1-4 | few | TRBV19 | - | TGTGCCAGTAGTATACGGACAACAACTAATGAAAAACTGTTTTTT | CASSIRTTTNEKLFF
TRBJ1-1 | many | TRBV12-3/TRBV12-4 | - | TGTGCCAGCAGTTTCTCCTTGAGAAGCACTGAAGCTTTCTTT | CASSFSLRSTEAFF
TRBJ1-3 | few | TRBV30 | - | TGTGCCTGGATTCCCAGGGCGAGCTCTGGAAACACCATATATTTT | CAWIPRASSGNTIYF
TRBJ1-2 | many | TRBV11-2 | - | TGTGCCAGCAGCCCAGGCTGGGGACCGGTCTATGGCTACACCTTC | CASSPGWGPVYGYTF
TRBJ1-2 | once | TRBV5-4 | - | TGTGCCAGCAGCTTGAGGACCGCGCATGGCTACACCTTC | CASSLRTAHGYTF
TRBJ1-2 | many | TRBV28 | TRBD1 | TGTGCCAGCAGCTTGGGACAGGGGGCGTTAGGCTACACCTTC | CASSLGQGALGYTF
TRBJ2-1 | few | TRBV7-2 | - | TGTGCCAGCAGCTTGGGCCTTTTAAATGAGCAGTTCTTC | CASSLGLLNEQFF
TRBJ2-1 | many | TRBV29-1 | TRBD1 | TGCAGCGGTGGGGACAGGGCTGAGCAGTTCTTC | CSGGDRAEQFF
TRBJ2-2 | - | TRBV28 | - | TGTGCCAGCAGTTTCCGAGGACAGCTGAACACCGGGGAGCTGTTTTTT | CASSFRGQLNTGELFF
TRBJ1-1 | many | TRBV29-1 | - | TGCAGCGTTGAAGCCCGACAGGACTACACTGAAGCTTTCTTT | CSVEARQDYTEAFF
TRBJ2-1 | many | TRBV5-1 | TRBD2 | TGCGCCAGCAGCTTGGCAACCGGACTAGCGGGATACAATGAGCAGTTCTTC | CASSLATGLAGYNEQFF
TRBJ1-4 | many | TRBV5-6 | - | TGTGCCAGCAGCTTACGGGGAATTAATGAAAAACTGTTTTTT | CASSLRGINEKLFF
TRBJ2-1 | many | TRBV27 | TRBD1 | TGTGCCAGCAGCAAAGACAGGGTGGGGTTCAATGAGCAGTTCTTC | CASSKDRVGFNEQFF
TRBJ2-7 | few | TRBV7-9 | - | TGTGCCAGCAGCTTAAGTCCTTTACTAGCCAACCTCTACGAGCAGTACTTC | CASSLSPLLANLYEQYF
TRBJ2-7 | - | TRBV7-2 | TRBD2 | TGTGCCAGCAGCCCCAGCGGGGGTGCCTCCTACGAGCAGTACTTC | CASSPSGGASYEQYF
TRBJ2-3 | - | TRBV24-1 | - | TGTGCCACCAGTGATTTGCTCTCAGATACGCAGTATTTT | CATSDLLSDTQYF
TRBJ1-1 | many | TRBV6-1 | - | TGTGCCACCACCCCTAGACGGACTGAAGCTTTCTTT | CATTPRRTEAFF
TRBJ2-7 | many | TRBV20-1 | - | TGCAGTGCTAAGACCGCCTACGAGCAGTACTTC | CSAKTAYEQYF
TRBJ2-5 | many | TRBV28 | - | TGTGCCAGCAGTCCCAGGACGGGACGGAAAAAGTTACAAGAGACCCAGTACTTC | CASSPRTGRKKLQETQYF
TRBJ2-1 | many | TRBV10-3 | TRBD2 | TGTGCCATCAGTGGACTAGCGGGGATCGGGGGTGAGCAGTTCTTC | CAISGLAGIGGEQFF
TRBJ2-7 | many | TRBV11-2 | TRBD2 | TGTGCCAGCAGCTTGGCTAGCGGGAGTTACGAGCAGTACTTC | CASSLASGSYEQYF
TRBJ2-1 | - | TRBV9 | TRBD2 | TGTGCCAGCAGCTCGGCTAGCGGGGTTAAGGATGAGCAGTTCTTC | CASSSASGVKDEQFF
TRBJ1-1 | many | TRBV6-1 | TRBD1 | TGTGCCAGCGAGGGGGCAGGGATGAACACTGAAGCTTTCTTT | CASEGAGMNTEAFF
TRBJ2-1 | once | TRBV12-5 | TRBD2 | TGTGCTAGTGGACGGGGGGGGACTAGAATACATGAGCAGTTCTTC | CASGRGGTRIHEQFF
TRBJ2-7 | many | TRBV11-1 | - | TGTGCCAGCAGCTTTCGGGGAGGCGAGCAGTACTTC | CASSFRGGEQYF
TRBJ2-7 | many | TRBV3-1 | - | TGTGCCAGCAGCCGAGCCCAGGACGAGCAGTACTTC | CASSRAQDEQYF
TRBJ2-3 | - | TRBV9 | - | TGTGCCAGCAGCGTAGACTGGATCAACACAGATACGCAGTATTTT | CASSVDWINTDTQYF
TRBJ2-3 | few | TRBV24-1 | - | TGTGCCACCAGTGATAATAAAGGGACCGCCGCTTCCACAGATACGCAGTATTTT | CATSDNKGTAASTDTQYF
TRBJ1-2 | many | TRBV7-9 | - | TGTGCCAGCACCCCATACGATAGCAGCGAAGGCTACACCTTC | CASTPYDSSEGYTF
TRBJ2-5 | - | TRBV20-1 | TRBD2 | TGCAGTGCTATACCCGGGACTAGCGGGAATAGGGAGACCCAGTACTTC | CSAIPGTSGNRETQYF
TRBJ2-1 | many | TRBV3-1 | - | TGTGCCAGCAGCCAAGTGCGACGGGATGAGCAGTTCTTC | CASSQVRRDEQFF
TRBJ2-3 | many | TRBV6-1 | - | TGTGCCAGCAGTGAAGCAAGGGACACAGATACGCAGTATTTT | CASSEARDTDTQYF
TRBJ1-4 | - | TRBV5-4 | TRBD1 | TGTGCCAGCAGCTTCGGACAGGGATACGAAAAACTGTTTTTT | CASSFGQGYEKLFF
TRBJ1-1 | many | TRBV5-8 | - | TGTGCCAGCAGCCCCGACCGGGCGCGAGTGGCTTTCTTT | CASSPDRARVAFF
TRBJ1-1 | many | TRBV12-3/TRBV12-4 | - | TGTGCCAGCAGGATAGTTAACACTGAAGCTTTCTTT | CASRIVNTEAFF
TRBJ1-4 | many | TRBV19 | - | TGTGCCAGTAGTATAGAGGTGTTGCGGATTAATGAAAAACTGTTTTTT | CASSIEVLRINEKLFF
TRBJ1-5 | many | TRBV25-1 | - | TGTGCCAGCAGTGCCTCGTGGTGGCCCCAGCATTTT | CASSASWWPQHF
TRBJ2-7 | few | TRBV20-1 | - | TGCAGTGCTAGTATTCCTAGCGCTTACGAGCAGTACTTC | CSASIPSAYEQYF
TRBJ1-6 | few | TRBV9 | TRBD1 | TGTGCCAGCAGCTCAGGACAGGGCGATTCACCCCTCCACTTT | CASSSGQGDSPLHF